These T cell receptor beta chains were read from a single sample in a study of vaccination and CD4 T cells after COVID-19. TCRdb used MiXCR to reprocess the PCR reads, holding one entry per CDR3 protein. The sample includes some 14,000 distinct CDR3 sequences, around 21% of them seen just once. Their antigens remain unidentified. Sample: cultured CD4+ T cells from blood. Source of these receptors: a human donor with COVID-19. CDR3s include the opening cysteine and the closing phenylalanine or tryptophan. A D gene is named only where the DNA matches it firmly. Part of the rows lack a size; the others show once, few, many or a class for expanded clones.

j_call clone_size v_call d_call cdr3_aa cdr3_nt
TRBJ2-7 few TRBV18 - CASSLLKDRGRQEQYF TGTGCCAGCTCACTACTAAAGGACAGAGGTCGTCAGGAGCAGTACTTC
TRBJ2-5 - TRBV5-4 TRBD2 CASSGGGLAGQETQYF TGTGCCAGCAGCGGTGGGGGACTAGCGGGCCAAGAGACCCAGTACTTC
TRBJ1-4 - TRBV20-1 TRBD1 CSARGQQGAGEKLFF TGCAGTGCTAGAGGCCAACAGGGGGCCGGGGAAAAACTGTTTTTT
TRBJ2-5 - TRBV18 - CASSPNREETQYF TGTGCCAGCTCTCCCAACAGGGAAGAGACCCAGTACTTC
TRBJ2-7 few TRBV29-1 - CSVESEDEQYF TGCAGCGTTGAAAGTGAGGACGAGCAGTACTTC
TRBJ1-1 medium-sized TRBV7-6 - CASSLDAGTEAFF TGTGCCAGCAGCTTAGATGCGGGCACTGAAGCTTTCTTT
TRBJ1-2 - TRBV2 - CASSDNGRAGSYTF TGTGCCAGCAGTGATAACGGACGAGCGGGAAGCTACACCTTC
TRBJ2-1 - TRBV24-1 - CATSRGNEQFF TGTGCCACCAGTCGGGGGAATGAGCAGTTCTTC
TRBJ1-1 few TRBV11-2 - CASSLLRDLNTEAFF TGTGCCAGCAGCTTACTCAGGGACTTGAACACTGAAGCTTTCTTT
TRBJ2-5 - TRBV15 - CATKGGRVGQETQYF TGTGCCACCAAAGGAGGACGCGTGGGCCAAGAGACCCAGTACTTC
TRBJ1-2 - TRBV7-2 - CASSQGGLGYTF TGTGCCAGCAGCCAGGGAGGGCTAGGCTACACCTTC
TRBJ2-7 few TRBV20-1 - CSPGVTGDFSYEQYF TGCAGTCCGGGGGTTACAGGGGACTTCTCCTACGAGCAGTACTTC